This T cell receptor (beta chain) came from a study of blood T cell repertoires in COVID-19 (dated by TCRdb to the early 2020s). Regarding the study in general: Samples from collaborators originated in the United States, Italy and Spain and spanned both the acute and convalescent phases of COVID-19. Where HLA class I and class II types were available, the types were taken from metadata supplied by the sample provider, not from assay-based typing. A de-identified subject ID, COVID-19 status, age in years and sex were almost always included in the sample metadata. The material from the prospective study consisted of cDNA or gDNA derived from T cells, B-cell-depleted T cells, or PBMCs. The repertoires were made available in a free public database intended to serve as a resource for research on the immune response to SARS-CoV-2. The samples were drawn from two sources: the first 160 participants of the ongoing ImmuneRACE study, and 1,254 subjects contributed by 6 global collaborators. Subjects who had been exposed to COVID-19, were actively infected with it, or had recovered from it provided the deeply sampled blood TCRbeta repertoires that made up the dataset.

TCRbeta CDR3 regions were amplified from genomic DNA by means of the immunoSEQ Assay, a bias-controlled multiplex PCR. In the paper's pipeline: The number of nucleated cells in each sample was estimated by amplification of reference gene primers within the assay. Sequence reads were collapsed and filtered to measure the absolute abundance of every unique TCRbeta CDR3 rearrangement. For each sample, productive Simpson clonality was calculated as the square root of Simpson's diversity index across productive rearrangements. This immuneACCESS table, as held by TCRdb, lists in-frame sequences with V and J called but not all clones. Of the missing ones, under half trace to an unresolved V gene in checked studies; the others have no known cause. The V and J calls and clone size were taken over from that table, and D and trimming were inferred from the DNA. Within this sample are roughly 330,000 clones, with 89% of them counted one time only. The top ten clonotypes cover around 6% of the sample.

Another Seattle source contributed samples from volunteer blood donors who had recovered from COVID-19. The collaborating institutions used their own protocols to collect whole blood in K2EDTA tubes. For TCRbeta analysis, collaborators shipped samples as frozen whole blood, isolated PBMCs, or DNA extracted from either of those sample types. In the case of this clone: Its antigen is still unknown. Base quality data are lacking; no much larger clone is found one base away.

Trimming accounts for 5 bases at V and 2 bases at J, while the number of junction bases matched to no gene is 8. The CDR3 contains 15 residues, cysteine and phenylalanine counted. CDR3 DNA only is kept here, 45 bases in frame from base 1. The germline V gene encodes CDR1 SGHAT and CDR2 FQNNGV. Study-wide conclusions, independent of this receptor: How much clinical and demographic metadata was included differed by source and by participant, and the metadata was provided uncurated.

What was sequenced was peripheral blood. The sequence is built from TRBV11-2 and TRBJ2-5, with 7 bases matching TRBD2. The clonotype comes from a man aged 18 to 30 who had recovered from COVID-19. The nucleotide sequence is TGTGCCAGCAGCGAGGAATGGGGAGGGCAAGAGACCCAGTACTTC. The translation is CASSEEWGGQETQYF.